A single sample is the source of the 27 T cell receptor beta chains below, sequenced in a study of T cell responses to AZD1222 COVID-19 vaccine. Only in-frame clones appear in the TCRdb table, and some are missing; sequencing was by immunoSEQ multiplex PCR. In the table there are about 81,000 clones, 91% of which are singletons. The sequences come from peripheral blood, collected 28 days after the second AZD1222 dose. Receptors originate from an adult who received the AZD1222 COVID-19 vaccine.

CDR3 loop: CSVQTNYGYTF. CDR3 in DNA: TGCAGCGTTCAGACTAACTATGGCTACACCTTC. The V gene is TRBV29-1, the J gene TRBJ1-2; D is unresolved. Trimming removed 5 bases at V and 0 bases at J, with 4 bases between. Germline values: CDR1 SQVTM, CDR2 ANQGSEA. This CDR3 is built from 11 residues.

The V and J genes are TRBV6-5 and TRBJ1-3, with D perhaps matching TRBD1 (6 bases). Trimming removed 6 bases from V and 4 bases from J, with 16 bases in between. The length of the CDR3 is 15 residues. From germline, CDR1 is MNHEY and CDR2 SVGAGI. The CDR3 DNA sequence: TGTGCCAGCAGACCCACAGGGTCTGGAGGAAACACCATATATTTT. Protein: CASRPTGSGGNTIYF.

The rearrangement links TRBV19 to TRBJ1-1, with D unresolved. The germline CDR1 and CDR2 sequences are LNHDA and SQIVND (reference sequence). Trimming left V 10 bases short and J 0 bases short, with 15 bases between. The CDR3 loop spans 14 amino acids. The CDR3 bases are TGTGCCACCACGACGTCTGCTTTGAACACTGAAGCTTTCTTT. It encodes CATTTSALNTEAFF.

The chain links TRBV3-1 (or the pseudogene TRBV3-2) to TRBJ2-7; 7 nucleotides match TRBD1. Germline V gene lookup returns CDR1 LGHDT and CDR2 YNNKEL (reference sequence). J was trimmed by 1 base and V by 5 bases; bases with no gene match: 8. This CDR3 spans 15 amino acids. The CDR3 region is CASSTRKGASYEQYF. CDR3 DNA: TGTGCCAGCAGCACCCGTAAGGGGGCTTCCTACGAGCAGTACTTC.

This clone was recorded only once. One end of the junction varies from germline; a read error may be responsible. This chain joins TRBV10-2 and TRBJ2-7; D remains unclear. The CDR3 has 12 amino acids. CDR1 and CDR2 from the germline V gene are WSHSY and SAAADI. The CDR3 region is CASTTSLRFMHF. As DNA, the CDR3 is TGCGCCAGCACCACATCCTTACGATTTATGCACTTC.

A note on this clone: One junction end does not reproduce the germline sequence, and a read error may be involved. The CDR3 loop reads CASRGTSGNPGELFF. In DNA, the CDR3 is TGTGCCAGCAGGGGGACTAGCGGGAACCCCGGGGAGCTGTTTTTT. The rearrangement links TRBV2 to TRBJ2-2, with 13 bases that match TRBD2. CDR1 and CDR2 (germline): SNHLY, FYNNEI. The CDR3 spans 15 residues.

The chain joins TRBV4-1 to TRBJ2-1; possible D gene TRBD2, 5 bases. The CDR3 is 14 amino acids. V was trimmed by 1 base and J by 7 bases, leaving 11 bases between them. The germline gives CDR1 MGHRA, CDR2 YSYEKL. CDR3 region: CASSQAEAANEQFF. The CDR3 bases are TGCGCCAGCAGCCAAGCGGAGGCGGCAAATGAGCAGTTCTTC.

The chain employs TRBV7-3 and TRBJ2-2; D is undetermined. V was trimmed by 6 bases and J by 5 bases, leaving 13 bases between them. The germline V gene has CDR1 SGHTA and CDR2 FQGTGA. The CDR3 has 14 residues. The CDR3 bases are TGTGCCAGCAGTTCAACCATAAGGACCGGGGAGCTGTTTTTT. It codes for CASSSTIRTGELFF. Complete variable domain (other parts from reference TRBV7-3 and TRBJ2-2): GAGVSQTPSNKVTEKGKYVELRCDPISGHTALYWYRQSLGQGPEFLIYFQGTGAADDSGLPNDRFFAVRPEGSVSTLKIQRTERGDSAVYLCASSSTIRTGELFFGEGSRLTVL.

The rearrangement uses TRBV7-8 and TRBJ2-1; D is possibly TRBD2 (6 bases). The V gene lost 5 bases and the J gene lost 4 bases, with 15 bases spanning the gap. The CDR3 runs 15 residues. Germline V gene lookup returns CDR1 SGHVS and CDR2 FQNEAQ. DNA for the CDR3: TGTGCCAGCAGCACTAGCCTTTTCGCATACAATGAGCAGTTCTTC. Translation: CASSTSLFAYNEQFF.

The J gene is TRBJ2-1, the V gene TRBV30, with unresolved D. The CDR3 contains 12 residues. Trimming took off 4 bases at V and 5 bases at J, with 9 bases between the two ends. Germline V gene data show CDR1 as GTSNPN and CDR2 as SVGIG (reference sequence). The CDR3 protein is CAWKLVHNEQFF. For the CDR3, the DNA is TGTGCCTGGAAACTTGTGCACAATGAGCAGTTCTTC.

The V and J genes are TRBV5-1 and TRBJ2-5; D not resolved. The V gene lost 4 bases and the J gene lost 0 bases, with 10 bases spanning the gap. CDR3 length: 14 residues. Germline V lookup: CDR1 SGHRS, CDR2 YFSETQ. CDR3 amino acids: CASSTDTDQETQYF. The CDR3 DNA reads as TGCGCCAGCAGCACCGACACAGACCAAGAGACCCAGTACTTC.

J is TRBJ2-1 and V is TRBV19, with D uncertain. Germline-derived CDR1 and CDR2 are LNHDA and SQIVND (reference sequence). The CDR3 contains 16 residues. Trimming left V 6 bases short and J 0 bases short, with 15 bases between. The CDR3 spells CASSAPRRSSYNEQFF. The CDR3 DNA is TGTGCCAGTAGCGCCCCTCGGCGCTCCTCCTACAATGAGCAGTTCTTC.

The chain combines TRBV11-2 with TRBJ2-1; D tentatively fits TRBD1 or TRBD2 (5 bases each). This CDR3 spans 12 amino acids. Trimming shortened V by 5 bases and J by 12 bases, and 14 bases separated the two germline ends. Germline assignment: CDR1 SGHAT and CDR2 FQNNGV. CDR3 nucleotides: TGTGCCAGCAGCGCACCCACGAGGGGGCAGTTCTTC. The encoded protein is CASSAPTRGQFF.

The V gene is TRBV7-2, the J gene TRBJ2-5; D might be TRBD1 or TRBD2, each matching 5 bases. Trimming removed 5 bases at V and 4 bases at J, with 20 bases between. Germline V gene lookup returns CDR1 SGHTA and CDR2 FQGNSA. This CDR3 has 16 residues. The CDR3 bases are TGTGCCAGCAGCCCGGCCGGAGGTAGTGGGGGAGAGACCCAGTACTTC. Amino acids: CASSPAGGSGGETQYF.

This chain joins TRBV7-3 and TRBJ1-2; D not resolved. The CDR3 spans 13 residues. Trimming took 4 bases from V and 3 from J, leaving 9 bases between them. Germline loops: CDR1 SGHTA, CDR2 FQGTGA. CDR3 region: CASSSGLDYGYTF. As DNA, the CDR3 is TGTGCCAGCAGCTCCGGACTGGACTATGGCTACACCTTC.

This sequence joins TRBV9 and TRBJ1-1; TRBD1 is a possible D gene (5 bases). Between the trimmed V and J ends, which lost 3 bases and 6 bases, there was a span of 15 bases. Germline assignment: CDR1 SGDLS and CDR2 YYNGEE. This CDR3 has 14 amino acids. The CDR3 bases are TGTGCCAGCAGCGCCCATCCCTTAGGGGCTGAAGCTTTCTTT. This sequence encodes CASSAHPLGAEAFF.

CDR3 nucleotides: TGCGCCAGCAGCCAAGAACCGGCAGGGTCGACTAATGAAAAACTGTTTTTT. Its protein product is CASSQEPAGSTNEKLFF. This chain links TRBV4-3 with TRBJ1-4, with D possibly being TRBD1 (5 bases). V was cut by 0 bases and J by 2 bases, with 13 bases left in between. Germline loops: CDR1 LGHNA, CDR2 YSLEER. The CDR3 is 17 amino acids.

The gene calls are TRBV5-4 and TRBJ2-2; 8 bases line up with TRBD2. CDR1 and CDR2 (germline): SGHNT, YYREEE (reference sequence). Unmatched junction bases numbered 12, after V lost 4 bases and J lost 7 bases. The CDR3 sequence is 16 residues long. The CDR3 DNA reads as TGTGCCAGCAGCCCGGCTGGCGGGAGGATGGGCGGGGAGCTGTTTTTT. It yields the protein CASSPAGGRMGGELFF.

The CDR3 nucleotides are TGTGCCAGCGCCACTAGCGGGATCACAGATACGCAGTATTTT. Translation gives CASATSGITDTQYF. The chain uses TRBV28 and TRBJ2-3; 10 bases align to TRBD2. The trim removed 8 bases at V and 2 bases at J, leaving 4 bases unmatched. Germline V gives CDR1 MDHEN, CDR2 SYDVKM. The CDR3 sequence is 14 residues long.

V and J are TRBV10-2 and TRBJ2-1, with TRBD2 matching over 13 bases. Trimming took 0 bases from V and 8 from J; bases not matched to a gene: 4. The CDR3 is 16 amino acids. Germline loops: CDR1 WSHSY, CDR2 SAAADI. This chain's CDR3 is CASSESRTSGRHEQFF. The CDR3 region has the DNA TGCGCCAGCAGTGAGTCCCGGACTAGCGGGAGACATGAGCAGTTCTTC.

J is TRBJ2-2 and V is TRBV11-2; maybe TRBD2 (5 bases). This CDR3 is 17 amino acids long. The ends were cut back, 5 bases at V and 0 bases at J, with 16 bases in the middle. In germline, CDR1 is SGHAT, CDR2 FQNNGV. The CDR3 loop reads CASSPILPSPNTGELFF. DNA of the CDR3: TGTGCCAGCAGCCCCATTCTCCCTAGCCCGAACACCGGGGAGCTGTTTTTT.

The chain has TRBV30 and TRBJ2-1, with TRBD1 matching over 12 bases. The J segment lost 7 bases and the V segment lost 5 bases, leaving 15 bases of the junction unmatched. Germline V gene sequence: CDR1 GTSNPN, CDR2 SVGIG (reference sequence). This CDR3 is built from 17 residues. The DNA for the CDR3 is TGTGCCTGGTACTATTACTGGGACAGGGGGCGCGGGAATGAGCAGTTCTTC. This codes for CAWYYYWDRGRGNEQFF.

The chain joins TRBV5-1 to TRBJ2-1; 7 bases fit TRBD2. V gave up 8 bases and J gave up 4 bases; unmatched junction bases: 9. CDR1 is SGHRS and CDR2 is YFSETQ in the germline V gene. This CDR3 has 14 amino acids. The DNA of the CDR3 is TGCGCCAGTTATCTAGCGGAGAGTTACAATGAGCAGTTCTTC. Translation gives CASYLAESYNEQFF.

DNA of the CDR3: TGTGCCAGCAGTCCCTCGTGGGGCTCAGGAAACACCATATATTTT. Protein product: CASSPSWGSGNTIYF. The chain is built from TRBV28 and TRBJ1-3; D might be TRBD1 (5 bases). V was clipped by 5 bases and J by 4 bases, with 15 bases between them. In germline, CDR1 is MDHEN, CDR2 SYDVKM. The length of the CDR3 is 15 residues.

The chain couples TRBV4-2 to TRBJ1-2, with 9 bases aligning to TRBD1. Germline CDR1 LGHNA, CDR2 YNFKEQ. V dropped 0 bases and J dropped 5; count of bases not matched to a gene: 4. The CDR3 has 15 amino acids. CDR3 nucleotides: TGTGCCAGCAGCCAAGAACAGGGGGCGAGGTATGGCTACACCTTC. It yields the protein CASSQEQGARYGYTF.

The chain links TRBV9 to TRBJ2-5; TRBD2 agrees at 7 bases. Losses at the gene ends were 0 bases for V and 3 bases for J; bases not matched to a gene: 5. Germline-derived CDR1 and CDR2 are SGDLS and YYNGEE. The CDR3 contains 15 residues. CDR3 protein: CASSVDGGVEETQYF. CDR3 DNA: TGTGCCAGCAGCGTAGATGGGGGGGTTGAAGAGACCCAGTACTTC.

The V gene is TRBV6-5, the J gene TRBJ1-2; D unresolved. The CDR3 loop spans 14 amino acids. Trimming removed 3 bases from V and 4 bases from J, with 12 bases in between. The germline V gene has CDR1 MNHEY and CDR2 SVGAGI. CDR3 protein: CASSYSRGIYGYTF. CDR3 nucleotides: TGTGCCAGCAGTTATTCGCGCGGAATCTATGGCTACACCTTC.